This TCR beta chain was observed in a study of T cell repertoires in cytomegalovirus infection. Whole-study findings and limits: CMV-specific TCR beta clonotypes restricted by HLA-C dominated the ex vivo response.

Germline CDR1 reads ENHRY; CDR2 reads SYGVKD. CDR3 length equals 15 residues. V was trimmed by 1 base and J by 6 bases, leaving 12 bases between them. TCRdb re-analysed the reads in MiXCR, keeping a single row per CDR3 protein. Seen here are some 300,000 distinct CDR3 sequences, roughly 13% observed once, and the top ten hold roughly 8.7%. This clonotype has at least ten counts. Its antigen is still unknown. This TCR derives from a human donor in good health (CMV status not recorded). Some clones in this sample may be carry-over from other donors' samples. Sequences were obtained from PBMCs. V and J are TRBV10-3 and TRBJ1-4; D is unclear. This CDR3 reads CAISELRVDDEKLFF. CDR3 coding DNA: TGTGCCATCAGTGAGTTAAGGGTTGACGATGAAAAACTGTTTTTT.